What follows are 3 T cell receptor beta chains derived from one specimen sequenced in a study of cytomegalovirus exposure and HLA in healthy donors. 13 Jbeta primers and 60 Vbeta primers were used for the PCR. Using immunoSEQ multiplex PCR, the repertoire was profiled, and TCRdb retains in-frame clones only, with some absent. The sample yields 180,000 or so clones, over 80% seen once. The sequenced sample consisted of PBMCs. The receptors stem from a man aged 40-50 years in good health and CMV-seronegative.

The chain carries TRBV19 and TRBJ2-7, with a tentative D call TRBD1 (6 bases). There are 16 residues in the CDR3. Trimming took 4 bases from V and 3 from J, leaving 19 bases between them. Germline V gene sequence: CDR1 LNHDA, CDR2 SQIVND (reference sequence). The CDR3 DNA follows: TGTGCCAGTAGTACCCGGACACAGGGAAGTGGCTACGAGCAGTACTTC. Its translation is CASSTRTQGSGYEQYF.

The chain has TRBV7-2 and TRBJ2-5; 14 bases align to TRBD2. The V gene end was trimmed by 1 base and the J gene end by 0 bases; junction bases not matched to a gene: 4. CDR1 is SGHTA, CDR2 FQGNSA, per germline. The CDR3 has 18 amino acids. Here the CDR3 DNA reads TGTGCCAGCAGCTTAGGACTAGCGGGAGGGGGGAACCAAGAGACCCAGTACTTC. Its translation is CASSLGLAGGGNQETQYF.

The chain joins TRBV5-4 to TRBJ2-6, with 7 bases identical to TRBD1. This CDR3 has 16 residues. V was clipped by 9 bases and J by 1 base; unmatched bases: 10. CDR1 is SGHNT, CDR2 YYREEE, per germline (reference sequence). The CDR3 DNA is TGTGCCATCCCTATAAACAGGGGTTCTGGGGCCAACGTCCTGACTTTC. This encodes CAIPINRGSGANVLTF.